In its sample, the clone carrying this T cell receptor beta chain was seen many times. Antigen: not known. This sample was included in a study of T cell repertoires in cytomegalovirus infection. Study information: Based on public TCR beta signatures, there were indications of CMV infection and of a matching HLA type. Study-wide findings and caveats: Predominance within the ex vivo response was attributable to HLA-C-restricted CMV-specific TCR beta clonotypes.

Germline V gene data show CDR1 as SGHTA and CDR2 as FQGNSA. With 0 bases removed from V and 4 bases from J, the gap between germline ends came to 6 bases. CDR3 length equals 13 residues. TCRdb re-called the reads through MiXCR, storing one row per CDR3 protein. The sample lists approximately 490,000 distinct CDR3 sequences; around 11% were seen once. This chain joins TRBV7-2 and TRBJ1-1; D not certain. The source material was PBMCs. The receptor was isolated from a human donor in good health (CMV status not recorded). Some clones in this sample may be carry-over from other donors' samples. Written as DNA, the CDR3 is TGTGCCAGCAGCTTAGCGGAAGGCACTGAAGCTTTCTTT. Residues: CASSLAEGTEAFF. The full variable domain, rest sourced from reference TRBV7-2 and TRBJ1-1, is GAGVSQSPSNKVTEKGKDVELRCDPISGHTALYWYRQSLGQGLEFLIYFQGNSAPDKSGLPSDRFSAERTGGSVSTLTIQRTQQEDSAVYLCASSLAEGTEAFFGQGTRLTVV.